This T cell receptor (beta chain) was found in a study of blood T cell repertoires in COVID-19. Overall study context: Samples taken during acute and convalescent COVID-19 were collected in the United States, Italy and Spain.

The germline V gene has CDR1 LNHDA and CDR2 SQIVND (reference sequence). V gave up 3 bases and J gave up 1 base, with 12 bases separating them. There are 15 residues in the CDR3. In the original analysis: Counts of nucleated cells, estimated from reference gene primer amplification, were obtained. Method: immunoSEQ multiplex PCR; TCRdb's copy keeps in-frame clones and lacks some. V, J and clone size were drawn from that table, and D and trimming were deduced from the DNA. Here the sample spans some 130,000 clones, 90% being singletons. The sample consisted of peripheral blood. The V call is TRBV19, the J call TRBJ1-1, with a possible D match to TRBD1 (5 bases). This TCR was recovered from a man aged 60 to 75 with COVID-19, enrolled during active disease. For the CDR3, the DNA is TGTGCCAGTAGTATCCAGGACACTAAGAACACTGAAGCTTTCTTT. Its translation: CASSIQDTKNTEAFF.